Below, 22 T cell receptor beta chains from the same sample are listed, as sequenced in a study of T cells in Graves' hyperthyroidism and ophthalmopathy. The TCR beta CDR3 regions underwent amplification using RNA transcripts as the source. The HTBI primer set served for first-round RT-PCR of the TCR CDR3. MiXCR, run by TCRdb on the multiplex PCR reads, gives a single entry per CDR3 protein. The top ten hold 11% of the sample, which has roughly 520,000 distinct CDR3 sequences, approximately 25% seen once. The sample taken for sequencing was blood. The receptors come from a woman under 40 with Graves' ophthalmopathy.

The V call is TRBV7-9, the J call TRBJ2-7; TRBD2 matches 11 bases. Per the germline V gene, CDR1 is SEHNR and CDR2 is FQNEAQ (reference sequence). Germline trimming cut 5 bases from V and 7 bases from J; bases unmatched to any gene: 4. There are 13 residues in the CDR3. CDR3 sequence reads: CASSRSGGEEQYF. The CDR3 DNA reads TGTGCCAGCAGCCGTAGCGGGGGGGAGGAGCAGTACTTC.

CDR3 DNA sequence: TGTGCCAGCAGTTACTCGAAGGGGGCCTACATGAACACTGAAGCTTTCTTT. Translation gives CASSYSKGAYMNTEAFF. The chain employs TRBV6-2 or TRBV6-3 and TRBJ1-1; 7 bases are shared with TRBD1. The CDR3 consists of 17 residues. After removal of 0 bases from V and 0 bases from J, the junction contained 7 bases not matched to a gene. Germline V lookup: CDR1 MNHEY, CDR2 SVGEGT.

The chain has TRBV20-1 and TRBJ1-1; D is unclear. This CDR3 comprises 12 residues. Looked up from germline, CDR1 is DFQATT and CDR2 is SNEGSKA (reference sequence). The V end lost 6 bases, the J end lost 5 bases, and 13 bases lay between the germline ends. Here the CDR3 reads CSAGVRDTEAFF. The CDR3 DNA sequence: TGCAGTGCCGGGGTTCGGGATACTGAAGCTTTCTTT.

The chain employs TRBV20-1 and TRBJ2-7; the D is unclear. Germline CDR1 DFQATT, CDR2 SNEGSKA (reference sequence). The CDR3 covers 12 residues. The V and J ends lost 6 bases and 0 bases respectively, with 9 bases between them. The CDR3: CSAERSSYEQYF. The CDR3 nucleotides are TGCAGTGCGGAAAGGAGCTCCTACGAGCAGTACTTC.

Worth noting for this clonotype: The conserved final phenylalanine or tryptophan is absent from the CDR3, which likely points to a read error. CDR3 nucleotides: TGTGCCAGCAGCCCGCGGGCAGGGTGGTACTCCTACGAGCAGTACTAC. Protein product: CASSPRAGWYSYEQYY. The chain is built from TRBV11-1 and TRBJ2-7; D is possibly TRBD1 or TRBD2 (5 bases each). Trimming took 5 bases from V and 0 from J, leaving 17 bases between them. Germline lookup yields CDR1 SGHAT and CDR2 FQDESV (reference sequence). The CDR3 is 16 amino acids.

The table lists this clonotype with many counts. The chain links TRBV27 to TRBJ1-2; possibly TRBD1 for D (5 bases). Trimming shortened V by 6 bases and J by 8 bases, and 19 bases separated the two germline ends. There are 14 residues in the CDR3. Germline CDR1 is MNHEY and CDR2 is SMNVEV (reference sequence). As DNA, the CDR3 is TGTGCCAGCAGCAGCCTCGGGGCCGAGGGGGGCTACACCTTC. This translates into CASSSLGAEGGYTF.

This rearrangement joins TRBV29-1 to TRBJ2-2, with D possibly matching TRBD2 (6 bases). There are 13 residues in the CDR3. Germline values: CDR1 SQVTM, CDR2 ANQGSEA. V dropped 7 bases and J dropped 3 bases, with 12 bases sitting between them. The CDR3: CSAGGSDTGELFF. CDR3 nucleotide sequence: TGCAGCGCCGGGGGTTCGGACACCGGGGAGCTGTTTTTT.

Only a few counts were recorded for this clonotype. The chain links TRBV28 to TRBJ2-7; D is unclear. The CDR3 has 14 amino acids. The germline V and J ends were trimmed by 6 bases and 7 bases, with 19 bases remaining between them. Germline values: CDR1 MDHEN, CDR2 SYDVKM. The CDR3 coding sequence is TGTGCCAGCAGCGAACCGGGCCAACCCTGGGAGCAGTACTTC. Protein: CASSEPGQPWEQYF.

This clonotype was detected ten times or more. The chain couples TRBV19 to TRBJ1-1, with D perhaps matching TRBD1 (5 bases). CDR3 length: 14 amino acids. Germline CDR1 and CDR2: LNHDA and SQIVND (reference sequence). Trimming shortened V by 5 bases and J by 4 bases, and 14 bases separated the two germline ends. The CDR3 DNA sequence: TGTGCCAGTAGTTCACAGGCCTCCCTCACTGAAGCTTTCTTT. It specifies CASSSQASLTEAFF.

This clonotype was picked up a small number of times. The chain combines TRBV12-3 or TRBV12-4 with TRBJ2-5; D perhaps matches TRBD2 (5 bases). V dropped 3 bases and J dropped 1 base, with 6 bases sitting between them. The CDR3 runs 13 residues. The CDR3 DNA is TGTGCCAGCAGTTTTACTAGCCAAGAGACCCAGTACTTC. Its translation: CASSFTSQETQYF.

This clonotype was recorded many times. The CDR3 region has the DNA TGTGCCACCAGTGATTTCAGCGGCAGCGAAGCTTTCTTT. It codes for CATSDFSGSEAFF. The rearrangement uses TRBV24-1 and TRBJ1-1; D gene unclear. Trimming shortened V by 1 base and J by 8 bases, and 10 bases separated the two germline ends. The CDR3 spans 13 residues. In germline, CDR1 is KGHDR, CDR2 SFDVKD.

The rearrangement joins TRBV19 to TRBJ2-7; 7 bases fit TRBD2. The CDR3 is 14 residues long. Trimming cost V 7 bases and J 4 bases; bases outside gene matches: 10. The germline CDR1 and CDR2 sequences are LNHDA and SQIVND (reference sequence). This chain's CDR3 is CASTHHGGSYEQYF. In DNA, the CDR3 is TGTGCCAGTACCCATCACGGCGGGAGTTACGAGCAGTACTTC.

In this sample, this clonotype turned up many times. The gene calls are TRBV7-8 and TRBJ1-2; D is perhaps TRBD1 (6 bases). There are 14 residues in the CDR3. The germline gives CDR1 SGHVS, CDR2 FQNEAQ. Trimming stripped 4 bases from V and 8 bases from J, with 17 bases between. CDR3 coding DNA: TGTGCCAGCAGCTCATTTCCGGGGGCCCAAGGCTACACCTTC. It encodes CASSSFPGAQGYTF. The full variable domain, in which reference TRBV7-8 and TRBJ1-2 provide the parts outside the CDR3, is GAGVSQSPRYKVAKRGQDVALRCDPISGHVSLFWYQQALGQGPEFLTYFQNEAQLDKSGLPSDRFFAERPEGSVSTLKIQRTQQEDSAVYLCASSSFPGAQGYTFGSGTRLTVV.

This clonotype was found many times. The gene calls are TRBV6-2 or TRBV6-3 and TRBJ2-5, with D unresolved. Deletions cut 2 bases from V and 1 base from J, with 8 bases between. From germline, CDR1 is MNHEY and CDR2 SVGEGT. This CDR3 is 14 amino acids long. CDR3 residues: CASSYGRTQETQYF. CDR3 DNA sequence: TGTGCCAGCAGTTACGGACGTACCCAAGAGACCCAGTACTTC.

This clonotype was counted many times. This sequence joins TRBV15 and TRBJ2-7; D remains ambiguous. The CDR3 is 14 amino acids. Looked up from germline, CDR1 is LNHNV and CDR2 is YYDKDF (reference sequence). V lost 0 bases and J lost 2, with 8 bases in between. CDR3 coding DNA: TGTGCCACCAGCAGAGATCTGGCCGCCTACGAGCAGTACTTC. It translates to CATSRDLAAYEQYF.

At least ten counts were recorded for this clonotype. The V and J genes are TRBV13 and TRBJ1-2, with 9 bases aligning to TRBD1. Germline CDR1 PRHDT, CDR2 FYEKMQ (reference sequence). This CDR3 spans 14 amino acids. V lost 6 bases and J lost 2; bases outside the gene matches: 4. The chain's CDR3 is CASRKGTGNYGYTF. The CDR3 DNA reads TGTGCCAGCAGGAAAGGGACAGGGAACTATGGCTACACCTTC.

The genes are TRBV12-3 or TRBV12-4 and TRBJ2-7, with a possible D match to TRBD1 (6 bases). This CDR3 is 13 amino acids long. V was shortened by 2 bases and J by 6 bases, with 11 bases between the two germline ends. The CDR3 region has the DNA TGTGCCAGCAGTTTAAGGGGACAAGGCGAGCAGTACTTC. It translates to CASSLRGQGEQYF.

This clonotype was counted at least ten times. This chain joins TRBV11-1 and TRBJ2-7; possible D gene TRBD2, 5 bases. CDR1 and CDR2 from the germline V gene are SGHAT and FQDESV (reference sequence). V was pared by 5 bases and J by 2 bases, with 16 bases between. This CDR3 spans 15 amino acids. The DNA of the CDR3 is TGTGCCAGCAGCCAAACGGGGAATCCAGCCTACGAGCAGTACTTC. Its protein is CASSQTGNPAYEQYF.

The sample holds one count of this clonotype. This rearrangement joins TRBV2 to TRBJ1-5; 12 bases match TRBD1. The V gene's germline CDR1 is SNHLY and CDR2 FYNNEI. The V segment lost 7 bases and the J segment 7 bases; nucleotides outside the gene matches: 5. This CDR3 region has 14 residues. The CDR3, as DNA: TGTGCCAGCAAAGGGACAGGGGGCAGGCAGCCCCAGCATTTT. It encodes CASKGTGGRQPQHF.

This clonotype has at least ten counts. The rearrangement links TRBV12-5 to TRBJ2-7; D is uncertain. This CDR3 is built from 11 residues. Between the trimmed V and J ends, which lost 1 base and 5 bases, there was a span of 3 bases. Per germline, CDR1 LGHNT and CDR2 FRNRAP. DNA for the CDR3: TGTGCTAGTGGTTTGGAGGACGAGCAGTACTTC. It yields the protein CASGLEDEQYF.

This clonotype was seen at least ten times. The chain employs TRBV18 and TRBJ1-1; 7 bases are shared with TRBD1. Germline V gene lookup returns CDR1 KGHSH and CDR2 LQKENI. The V segment lost 0 bases and the J segment 0 bases; nucleotides outside the gene matches: 7. This CDR3 has 17 amino acids. CDR3 amino acids: CASSPPTGTTMNTEAFF. In nucleotides, the CDR3 is TGTGCCAGCTCACCACCGACAGGGACCACTATGAACACTGAAGCTTTCTTT.

V is TRBV6-5 and J is TRBJ1-3; D call uncertain. Trimming removed 4 bases at V and 9 bases at J, with 16 bases between. Looked up from germline, CDR1 is MNHEY and CDR2 is SVGAGI. The CDR3 sequence is 14 residues long. The CDR3 nucleotides are TGTGCCAGCAGTTCACAGTTCCTCGGAGGCACCATATATTTT. Residues: CASSSQFLGGTIYF.